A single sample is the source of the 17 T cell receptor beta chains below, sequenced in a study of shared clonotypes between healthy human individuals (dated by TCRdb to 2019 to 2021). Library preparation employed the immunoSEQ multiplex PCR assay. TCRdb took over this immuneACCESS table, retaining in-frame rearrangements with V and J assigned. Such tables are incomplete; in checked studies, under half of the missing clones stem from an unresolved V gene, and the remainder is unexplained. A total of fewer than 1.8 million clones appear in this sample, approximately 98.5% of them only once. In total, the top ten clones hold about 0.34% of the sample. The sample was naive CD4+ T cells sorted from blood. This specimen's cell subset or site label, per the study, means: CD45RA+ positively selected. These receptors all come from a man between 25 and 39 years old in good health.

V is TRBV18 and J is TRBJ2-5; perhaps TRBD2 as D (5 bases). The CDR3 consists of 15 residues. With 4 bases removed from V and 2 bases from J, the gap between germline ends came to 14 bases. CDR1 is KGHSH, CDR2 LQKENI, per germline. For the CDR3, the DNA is TGTGCCAGCTCACTGACCGGGAAGGGACAAGAGACCCAGTACTTC. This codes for CASSLTGKGQETQYF.

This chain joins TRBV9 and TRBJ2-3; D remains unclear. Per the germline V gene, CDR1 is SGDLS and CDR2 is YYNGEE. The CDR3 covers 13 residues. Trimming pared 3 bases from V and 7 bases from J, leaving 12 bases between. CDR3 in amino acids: CASSAGPENTQYF. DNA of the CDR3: TGTGCCAGCAGCGCCGGACCTGAAAATACGCAGTATTTT.

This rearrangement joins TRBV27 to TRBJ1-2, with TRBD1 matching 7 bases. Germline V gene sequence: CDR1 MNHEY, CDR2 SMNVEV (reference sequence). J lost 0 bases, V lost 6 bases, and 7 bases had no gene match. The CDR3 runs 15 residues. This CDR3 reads CASRPGTATNYGYTF. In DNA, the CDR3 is TGTGCCAGCAGGCCCGGGACAGCGACTAACTATGGCTACACCTTC.

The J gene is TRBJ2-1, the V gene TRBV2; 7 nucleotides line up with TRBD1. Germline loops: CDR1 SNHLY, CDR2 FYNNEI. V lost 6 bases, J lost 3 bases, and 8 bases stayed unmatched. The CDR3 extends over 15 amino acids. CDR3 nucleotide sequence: TGTGCCAGCAGCCTGGAAGGACAGGTCTACAATGAGCAGTTCTTC. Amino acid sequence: CASSLEGQVYNEQFF.

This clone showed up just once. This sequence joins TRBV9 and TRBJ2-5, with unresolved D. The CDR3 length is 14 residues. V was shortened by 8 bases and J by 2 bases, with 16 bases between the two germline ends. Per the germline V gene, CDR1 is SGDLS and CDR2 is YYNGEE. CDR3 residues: CARINWTDQETQYF. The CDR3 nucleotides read TGTGCCAGGATAAATTGGACGGATCAAGAGACCCAGTACTTC.

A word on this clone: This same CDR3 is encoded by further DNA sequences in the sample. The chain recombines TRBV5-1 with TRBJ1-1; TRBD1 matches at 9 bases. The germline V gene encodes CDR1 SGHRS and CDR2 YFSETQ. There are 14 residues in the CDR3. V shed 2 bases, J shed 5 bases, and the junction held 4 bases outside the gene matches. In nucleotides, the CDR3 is TGCGCCAGCAGCTTACAGGGGGCGCGGACTGAAGCTTTCTTT. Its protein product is CASSLQGARTEAFF. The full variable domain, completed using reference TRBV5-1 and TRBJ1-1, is KAGVTQTPRYLIKTRGQQVTLSCSPISGHRSVSWYQQTPGQGLQFLFEYFSETQRNKGNFPGRFSGRQFSNSRSEMNVSTLELGDSALYLCASSLQGARTEAFFGQGTRLTVV.

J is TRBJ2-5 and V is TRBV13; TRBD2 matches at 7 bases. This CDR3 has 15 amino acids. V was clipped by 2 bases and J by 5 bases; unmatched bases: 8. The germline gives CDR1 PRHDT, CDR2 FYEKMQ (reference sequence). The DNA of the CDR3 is TGTGCCAGCAGCTTAAGGCGGGAGTCGGGGGAGACCCAGTACTTC. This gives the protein CASSLRRESGETQYF. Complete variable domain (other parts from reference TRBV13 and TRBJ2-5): AAGVIQSPRHLIKEKRETATLKCYPIPRHDTVYWYQQGPGQDPQFLISFYEKMQSDKGSIPDRFSAQQFSDYHSELNMSSLELGDSALYFCASSLRRESGETQYFGPGTRLLVL.

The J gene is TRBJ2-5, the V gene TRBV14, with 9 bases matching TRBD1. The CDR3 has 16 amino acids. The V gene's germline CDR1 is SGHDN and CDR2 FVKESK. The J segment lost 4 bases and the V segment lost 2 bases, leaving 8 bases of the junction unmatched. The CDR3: CASSQRTGVVVETQYF. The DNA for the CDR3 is TGTGCCAGCAGCCAAAGGACAGGGGTCGTGGTAGAGACCCAGTACTTC.

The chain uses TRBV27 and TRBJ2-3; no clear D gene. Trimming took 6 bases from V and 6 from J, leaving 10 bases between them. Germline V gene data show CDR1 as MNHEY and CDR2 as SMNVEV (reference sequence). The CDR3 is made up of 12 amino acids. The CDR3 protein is CASRHSRDTQYF. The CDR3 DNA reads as TGTGCCAGCAGACACTCGCGGGATACGCAGTATTTT.

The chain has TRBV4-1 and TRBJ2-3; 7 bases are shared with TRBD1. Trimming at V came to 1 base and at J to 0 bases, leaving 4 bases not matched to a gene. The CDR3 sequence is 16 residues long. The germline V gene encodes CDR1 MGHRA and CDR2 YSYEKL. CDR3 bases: TGCGCCAGCAGCCAAGCCTGGACAGGTAGCACAGATACGCAGTATTTT. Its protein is CASSQAWTGSTDTQYF.

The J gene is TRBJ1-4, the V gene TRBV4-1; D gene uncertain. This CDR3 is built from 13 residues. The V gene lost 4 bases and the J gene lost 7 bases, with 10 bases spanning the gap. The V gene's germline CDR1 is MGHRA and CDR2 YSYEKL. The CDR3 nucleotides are TGCGCCAGCAGCCCAACATTGGGTGAAAAACTGTTTTTT. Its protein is CASSPTLGEKLFF.

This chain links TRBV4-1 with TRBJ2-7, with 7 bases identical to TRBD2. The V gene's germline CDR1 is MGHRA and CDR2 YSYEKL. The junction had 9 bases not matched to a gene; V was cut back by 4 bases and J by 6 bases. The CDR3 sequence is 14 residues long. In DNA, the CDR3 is TGCGCCAGCAGCCCTGGACTAGGTTTCTTCGAGCAGTACTTC. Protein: CASSPGLGFFEQYF.

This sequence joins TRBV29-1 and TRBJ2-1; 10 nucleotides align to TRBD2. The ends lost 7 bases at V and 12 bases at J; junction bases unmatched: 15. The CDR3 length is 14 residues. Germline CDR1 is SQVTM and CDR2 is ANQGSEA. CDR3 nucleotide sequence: TGCAGCGCCCGGCCCCTAGCGGGAGTCCAGGGGCAGTTCTTC. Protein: CSARPLAGVQGQFF.

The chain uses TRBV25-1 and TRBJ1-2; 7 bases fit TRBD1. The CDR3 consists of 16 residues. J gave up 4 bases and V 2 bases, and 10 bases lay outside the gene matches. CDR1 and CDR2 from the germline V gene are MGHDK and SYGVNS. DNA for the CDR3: TGTGCCAGCAGTGAAAGCGCAGGGGGGAGAATCTATGGCTACACCTTC. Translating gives CASSESAGGRIYGYTF.

The CDR3 sequence: CSVEEGEETQYF. The DNA for the CDR3 is TGCAGCGTTGAAGAAGGCGAAGAGACCCAGTACTTC. V gene TRBV29-1 combines with J gene TRBJ2-5; no clear D gene. This CDR3 contains 12 residues. V lost 0 bases and J 3 bases, leaving 5 bases between the germline ends. CDR1 is SQVTM and CDR2 is ANQGSEA in the germline V gene.

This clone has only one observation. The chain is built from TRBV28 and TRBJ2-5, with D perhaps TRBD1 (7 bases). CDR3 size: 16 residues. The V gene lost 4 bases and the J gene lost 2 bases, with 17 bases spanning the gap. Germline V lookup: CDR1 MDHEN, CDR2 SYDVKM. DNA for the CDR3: TGTGCCAGCAGTTCTGTTGACAGGGACTCTCAAGAGACCCAGTACTTC. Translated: CASSSVDRDSQETQYF.

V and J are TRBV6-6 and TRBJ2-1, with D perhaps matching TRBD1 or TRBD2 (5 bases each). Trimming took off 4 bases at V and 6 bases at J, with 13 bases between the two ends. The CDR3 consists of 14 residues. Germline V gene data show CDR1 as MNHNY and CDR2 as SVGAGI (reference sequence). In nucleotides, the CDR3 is TGTGCCAGCAGTTTCCAGGGAGACTTCAATGAGCAGTTCTTC. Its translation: CASSFQGDFNEQFF.